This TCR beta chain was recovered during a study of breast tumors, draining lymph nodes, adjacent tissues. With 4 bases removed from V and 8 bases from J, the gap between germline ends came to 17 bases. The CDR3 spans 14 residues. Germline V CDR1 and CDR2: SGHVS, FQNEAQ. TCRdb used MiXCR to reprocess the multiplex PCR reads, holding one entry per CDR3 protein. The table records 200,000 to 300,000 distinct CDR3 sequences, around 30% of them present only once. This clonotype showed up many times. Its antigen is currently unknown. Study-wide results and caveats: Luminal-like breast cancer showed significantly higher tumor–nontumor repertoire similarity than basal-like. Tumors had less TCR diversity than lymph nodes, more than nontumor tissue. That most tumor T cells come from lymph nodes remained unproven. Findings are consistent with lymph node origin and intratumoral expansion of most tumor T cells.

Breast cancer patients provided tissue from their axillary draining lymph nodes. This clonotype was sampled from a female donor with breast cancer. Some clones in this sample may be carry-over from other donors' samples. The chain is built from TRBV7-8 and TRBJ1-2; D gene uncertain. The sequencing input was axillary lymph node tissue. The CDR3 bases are TGTGCCAGCAGCTCTACGGTGGTCGGAGGAGGCTACACCTTC. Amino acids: CASSSTVVGGGYTF.